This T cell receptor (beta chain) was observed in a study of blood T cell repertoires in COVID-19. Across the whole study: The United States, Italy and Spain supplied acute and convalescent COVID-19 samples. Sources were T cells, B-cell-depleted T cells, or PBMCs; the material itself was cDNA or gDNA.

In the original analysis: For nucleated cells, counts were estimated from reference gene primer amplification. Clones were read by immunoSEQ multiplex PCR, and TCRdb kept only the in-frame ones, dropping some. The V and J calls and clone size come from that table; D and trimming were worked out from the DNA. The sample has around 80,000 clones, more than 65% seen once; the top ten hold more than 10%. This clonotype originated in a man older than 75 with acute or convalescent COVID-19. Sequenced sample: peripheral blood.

The CDR3 DNA reads TGTGCCTGGAGTTTGGGACAGGTCTCTAGCACAGATACGCAGTATTTT. Translation gives CAWSLGQVSSTDTQYF. This chain links TRBV30 with TRBJ2-3, with 8 nucleotides matching TRBD1. This CDR3 spans 16 amino acids. Germline CDR1 is GTSNPN and CDR2 is SVGIG (reference sequence). V lost 2 bases and J lost 0; bases outside the gene matches: 7.